Listed below are T cell receptor beta chains from one sample, sequenced in a study of beta chain features in type 1 diabetes. Some clones are missing from TCRdb's copy, which holds only in-frame ones; the method was immunoSEQ multiplex PCR. The table has 200,000 to 300,000 clones, approximately 15% seen once. Sequencing used naive CD4+ T cells from blood. Receptor source: a man aged 25 to 40 with type 1 diabetes. Both conserved end residues are trimmed from each CDR3. The D gene is left open where the match is weak. Clone size is stated in some rows and not others, as once, few, many or a class when expanded.

d_call | v_call | clone_size | cdr3_aa
TRBD1 | TRBV18 | . | ASSPGTGNTEAF
TRBD1 | TRBV29-1 | few | SVETGTGNTEAF
TRBD2 | TRBV5-1 | . | ASSSGTSGGRTDTQY
. | TRBV19 | . | ASTGRGEQF
. | TRBV6-6 | . | ASSYGENGVYEQY
TRBD1 | TRBV7-6 | . | ASSDRQGVKLF
. | TRBV19 | few | ASNILGATNEKLF
. | TRBV9 | . | ASSPHHAQGWSGELF
. | TRBV29-1 | few | SVKLGSREKLF
. | TRBV14 | . | ASSQDRVPYNEQF
TRBD1 | TRBV4-1 | few | ASSQGRTGSSYEQY
. | TRBV29-1 | few | SVDRGLTEAF
TRBD1 | TRBV5-1 | few | ASSPTGLNTEAF
. | TRBV4-2 | few | ASSHLSGVNLYGYT